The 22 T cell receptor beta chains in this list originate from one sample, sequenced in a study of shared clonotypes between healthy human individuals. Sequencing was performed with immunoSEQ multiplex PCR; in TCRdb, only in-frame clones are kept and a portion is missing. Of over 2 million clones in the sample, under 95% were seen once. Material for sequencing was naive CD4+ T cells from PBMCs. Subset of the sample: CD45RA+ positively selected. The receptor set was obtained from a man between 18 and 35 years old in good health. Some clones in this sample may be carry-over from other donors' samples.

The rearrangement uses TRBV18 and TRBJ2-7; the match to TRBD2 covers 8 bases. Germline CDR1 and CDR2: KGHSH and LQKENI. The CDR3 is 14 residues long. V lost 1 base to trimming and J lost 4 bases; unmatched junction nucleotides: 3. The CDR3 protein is CASSPQGLGYEQYF. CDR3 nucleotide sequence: TGTGCCAGCTCACCACAGGGACTAGGTTACGAGCAGTACTTC. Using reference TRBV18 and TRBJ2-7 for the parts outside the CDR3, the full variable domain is NAGVMQNPRHLVRRRGQEARLRCSPMKGHSHVYWYRQLPEEGLKFMVYLQKENIIDESGMPKERFSAEFPKEGPSILRIQQVVRGDSAAYFCASSPQGLGYEQYFGPGTRLTVT.

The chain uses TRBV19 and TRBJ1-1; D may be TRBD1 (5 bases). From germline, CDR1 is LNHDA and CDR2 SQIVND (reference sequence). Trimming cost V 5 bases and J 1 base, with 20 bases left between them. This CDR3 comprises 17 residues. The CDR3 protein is CASSFSGHLVPNTEAFF. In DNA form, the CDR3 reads TGTGCCAGTAGTTTCTCAGGGCATCTCGTTCCGAACACTGAAGCTTTCTTT.

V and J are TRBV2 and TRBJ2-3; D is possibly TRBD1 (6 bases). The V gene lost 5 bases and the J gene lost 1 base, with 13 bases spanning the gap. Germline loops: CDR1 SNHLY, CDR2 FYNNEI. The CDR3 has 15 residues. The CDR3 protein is CASSLQGRGTDTQYF. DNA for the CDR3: TGTGCCAGCAGTTTACAGGGCCGGGGCACAGATACGCAGTATTTT.

The CDR3 DNA reads as TGTGCCAGCAGTTACGCTACTAGCGGGAGGGCCGGGGAGCTGTTTTTT. Translating it yields CASSYATSGRAGELFF. This chain connects TRBV6-6 to TRBJ2-2; 13 bases align to TRBD2. CDR3 length: 16 amino acids. Trimming at V came to 2 bases and at J to 6 bases, leaving 3 bases not matched to a gene. Germline values: CDR1 MNHNY, CDR2 SVGAGI (reference sequence).

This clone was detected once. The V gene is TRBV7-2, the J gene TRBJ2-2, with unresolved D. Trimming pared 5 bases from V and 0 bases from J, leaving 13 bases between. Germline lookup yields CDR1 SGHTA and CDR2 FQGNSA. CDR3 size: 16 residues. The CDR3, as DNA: TGTGCCAGCAGCCGCCGTTCGGGTGCGAACACCGGGGAGCTGTTTTTT. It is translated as CASSRRSGANTGELFF.

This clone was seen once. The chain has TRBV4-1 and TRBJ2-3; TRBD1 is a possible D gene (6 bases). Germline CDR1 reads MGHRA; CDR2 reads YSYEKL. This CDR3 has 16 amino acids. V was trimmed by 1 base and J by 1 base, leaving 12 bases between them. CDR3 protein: CASSQVGRGGTDTQYF. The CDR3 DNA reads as TGCGCCAGCAGCCAAGTGGGCAGGGGCGGCACAGATACGCAGTATTTT.

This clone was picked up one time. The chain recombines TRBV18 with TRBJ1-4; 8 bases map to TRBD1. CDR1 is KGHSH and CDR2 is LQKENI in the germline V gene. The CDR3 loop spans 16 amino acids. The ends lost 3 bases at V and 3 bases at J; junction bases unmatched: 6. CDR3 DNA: TGTGCCAGCTCACCTTACCCGGGACAGGCTAATGAAAAACTGTTTTTT. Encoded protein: CASSPYPGQANEKLFF.

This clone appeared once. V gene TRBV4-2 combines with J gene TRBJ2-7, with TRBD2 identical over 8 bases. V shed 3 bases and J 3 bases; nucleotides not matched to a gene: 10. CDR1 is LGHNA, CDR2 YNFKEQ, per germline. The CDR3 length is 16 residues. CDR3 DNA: TGTGCCAGCAGCCACCTTACGGCGGGGGGTGTCTACGAGCAGTACTTC. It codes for CASSHLTAGGVYEQYF.

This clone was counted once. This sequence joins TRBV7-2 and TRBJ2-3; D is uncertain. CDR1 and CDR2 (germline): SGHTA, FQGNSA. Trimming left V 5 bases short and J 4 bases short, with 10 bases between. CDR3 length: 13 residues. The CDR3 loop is CASSRSVSDTQYF. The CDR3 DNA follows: TGTGCCAGCAGCCGATCCGTCTCAGATACGCAGTATTTT. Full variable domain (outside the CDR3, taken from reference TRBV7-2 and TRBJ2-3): GAGVSQSPSNKVTEKGKDVELRCDPISGHTALYWYRQSLGQGLEFLIYFQGNSAPDKSGLPSDRFSAERTGGSVSTLTIQRTQQEDSAVYLCASSRSVSDTQYFGPGTRLTVL.

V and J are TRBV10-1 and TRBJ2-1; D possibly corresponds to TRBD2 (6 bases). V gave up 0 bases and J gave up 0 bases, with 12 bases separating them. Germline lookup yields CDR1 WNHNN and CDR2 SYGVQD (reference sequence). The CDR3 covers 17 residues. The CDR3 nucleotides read TGCGCCAGCAGTGAGTCAGTAGTAGCGGTCTCCTACAATGAGCAGTTCTTC. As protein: CASSESVVAVSYNEQFF.

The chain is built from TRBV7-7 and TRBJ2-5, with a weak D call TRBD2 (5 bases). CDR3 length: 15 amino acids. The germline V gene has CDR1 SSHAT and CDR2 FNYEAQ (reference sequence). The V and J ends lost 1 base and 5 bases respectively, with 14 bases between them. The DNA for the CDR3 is TGTGCCAGCAGCTTAGAAAGGGAGCGGTGGGAGACCCAGTACTTC. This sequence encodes CASSLERERWETQYF.

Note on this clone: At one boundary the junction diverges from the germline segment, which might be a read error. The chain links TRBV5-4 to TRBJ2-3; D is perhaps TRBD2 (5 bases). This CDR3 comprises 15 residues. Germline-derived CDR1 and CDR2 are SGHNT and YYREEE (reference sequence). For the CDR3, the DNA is TGTGCCAGCAGCCGATCGACGGGAAGCACAAATACGCAGTATTTT. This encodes CASSRSTGSTNTQYF.

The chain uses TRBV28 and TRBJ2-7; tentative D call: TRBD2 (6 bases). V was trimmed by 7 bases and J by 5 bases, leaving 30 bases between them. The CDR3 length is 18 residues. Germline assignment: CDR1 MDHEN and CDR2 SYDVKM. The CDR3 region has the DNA TGTGCCAGCACCTCGGGGACTCACCGGGACGCTGTTCTAGACGAGCAGTACTTC. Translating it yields CASTSGTHRDAVLDEQYF.

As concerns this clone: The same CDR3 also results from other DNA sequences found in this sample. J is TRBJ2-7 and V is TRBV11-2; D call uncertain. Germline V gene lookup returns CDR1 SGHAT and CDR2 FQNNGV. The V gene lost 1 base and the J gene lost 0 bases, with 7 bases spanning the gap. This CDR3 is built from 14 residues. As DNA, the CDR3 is TGTGCCAGCAGCTTAGTTCGCGGCTCCTACGAGCAGTACTTC. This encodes CASSLVRGSYEQYF.

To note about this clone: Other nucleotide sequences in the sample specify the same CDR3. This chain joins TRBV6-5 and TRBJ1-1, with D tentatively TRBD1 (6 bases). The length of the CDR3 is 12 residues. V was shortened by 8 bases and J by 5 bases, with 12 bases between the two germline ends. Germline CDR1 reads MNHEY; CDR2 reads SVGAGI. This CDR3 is CASRQGRTEAFF. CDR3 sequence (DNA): TGTGCCAGCCGGCAGGGGAGAACTGAAGCTTTCTTT.

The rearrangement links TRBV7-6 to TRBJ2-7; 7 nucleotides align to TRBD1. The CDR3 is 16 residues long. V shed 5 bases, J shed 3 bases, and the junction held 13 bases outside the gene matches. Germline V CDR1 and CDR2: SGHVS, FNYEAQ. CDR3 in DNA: TGTGCCAGCAGCCCGATCGGAAGGGGGCCCAACTACGAGCAGTACTTC. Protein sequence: CASSPIGRGPNYEQYF.

This CDR3 is CAITDRAEETQYF. The CDR3 DNA reads TGTGCCATCACCGACAGGGCGGAGGAGACCCAGTACTTC. This sequence joins TRBV10-3 and TRBJ2-5; TRBD1 aligns across 7 bases. This CDR3 is built from 13 residues. CDR1 is ENHRY, CDR2 SYGVKD, per germline. J gave up 5 bases and V 7 bases, and 7 bases lay outside the gene matches.

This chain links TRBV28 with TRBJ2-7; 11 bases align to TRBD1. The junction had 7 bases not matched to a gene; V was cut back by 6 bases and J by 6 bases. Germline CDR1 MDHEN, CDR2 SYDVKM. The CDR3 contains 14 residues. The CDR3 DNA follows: TGTGCCAGCAGGCGGACAGGGGGCCCTCCCGAGCAGTACTTC. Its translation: CASRRTGGPPEQYF.

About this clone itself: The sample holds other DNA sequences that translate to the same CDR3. The CDR3 bases are TGTGCCAGCAGCTTAAGGGGACAGGGGCCATACGAGCAGTACTTC. This gives the protein CASSLRGQGPYEQYF. This chain connects TRBV7-9 to TRBJ2-7; the match to TRBD1 covers 10 bases. From germline, CDR1 is SEHNR and CDR2 FQNEAQ (reference sequence). There are 15 residues in the CDR3. The V and J ends lost 2 bases and 4 bases, in that order; junction bases with no gene match: 5. The variable domain in full, with the rest retrieved from reference TRBV7-9 and TRBJ2-7, is DTGVSQNPRHKITKRGQNVTFRCDPISEHNRLYWYRQTLGQGPEFLTYFQNEAQLEKSRLLSDRFSAERPKGSFSTLEIQRTEQGDSAMYLCASSLRGQGPYEQYFGPGTRLTVT.

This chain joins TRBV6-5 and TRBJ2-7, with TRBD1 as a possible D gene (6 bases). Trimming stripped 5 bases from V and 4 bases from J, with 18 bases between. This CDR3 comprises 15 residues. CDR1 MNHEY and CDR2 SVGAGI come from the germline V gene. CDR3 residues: CASSTRAATGYEQYF. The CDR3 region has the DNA TGTGCCAGCAGTACACGAGCCGCGACAGGTTACGAGCAGTACTTC.

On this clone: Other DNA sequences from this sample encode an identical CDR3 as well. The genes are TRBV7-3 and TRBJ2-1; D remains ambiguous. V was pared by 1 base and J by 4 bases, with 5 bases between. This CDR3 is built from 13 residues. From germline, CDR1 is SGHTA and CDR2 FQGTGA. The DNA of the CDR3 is TGTGCCAGCAGCTTAAGTTCTTACAATGAGCAGTTCTTC. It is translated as CASSLSSYNEQFF.

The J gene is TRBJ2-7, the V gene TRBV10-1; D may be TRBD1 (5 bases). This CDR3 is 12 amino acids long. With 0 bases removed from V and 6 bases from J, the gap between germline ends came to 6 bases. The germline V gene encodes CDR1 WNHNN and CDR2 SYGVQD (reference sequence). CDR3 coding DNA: TGCGCCAGCAGTGAGTCAGGGGCCGAGCAGTACTTC. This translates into CASSESGAEQYF.